Presented here are 30 T cell receptor beta chains from one specimen sequenced in a study of blood T cell repertoires in COVID-19. The repertoire was sequenced with immunoSEQ multiplex PCR; TCRdb's copy has only in-frame clones and lacks some. The data contain 50,000 to 75,000 clones, around 67% of them singletons. Input material: peripheral blood. These receptors all stem from a woman aged 45 to 65 with active or convalescent COVID-19.

A single count supports this clone. The chain employs TRBV20-1 and TRBJ1-5, with 7 bases matching TRBD1. This CDR3 comprises 13 residues. V shed 3 bases and J 5 bases; nucleotides not matched to a gene: 4. Germline V lookup: CDR1 DFQATT, CDR2 SNEGSKA (reference sequence). This CDR3 is CSASQGVYQPQHF. The CDR3, as DNA: TGCAGTGCTAGTCAGGGGGTGTATCAGCCCCAGCATTTT.

Judged by abundance, this clone is medium-sized. This chain uses TRBV6-2 or TRBV6-3 with TRBJ2-7; D is unclear. Germline V gene sequence: CDR1 MNHEY, CDR2 SVGEGT. The CDR3 consists of 12 residues. The germline V and J ends were trimmed by 6 bases and 5 bases, with 11 bases remaining between them. Here the CDR3 DNA reads TGTGCCAGCAGCCCTATAACTAACGAGCAGTACTTC. Translated, it gives CASSPITNEQYF.

This clone was recorded once. The rearrangement links TRBV4-1 to TRBJ2-1, with 8 bases that match TRBD2. The J segment lost 0 bases and the V segment lost 1 base, leaving 5 bases of the junction unmatched. The CDR3 loop spans 17 amino acids. Germline CDR1 is MGHRA and CDR2 is YSYEKL. CDR3 residues: CASSQAGRDHSYNEQFF. The DNA of the CDR3 is TGCGCCAGCAGCCAAGCCGGGAGGGACCACTCCTACAATGAGCAGTTCTTC.

Written as DNA, the CDR3 is TGCGCCAGCAGCCCCCAGAATTTTTTACGGCCCCAGCATTTT. This gives the protein CASSPQNFLRPQHF. The chain carries TRBV4-1 and TRBJ1-5; D call uncertain. V gave up 4 bases and J gave up 9 bases, with 16 bases separating them. Germline V lookup: CDR1 MGHRA, CDR2 YSYEKL. The CDR3 is 14 amino acids.

CDR3 loop: CASSVEQGWTGELFF. CDR3 DNA: TGTGCCAGCAGCGTTGAACAGGGGTGGACCGGGGAGCTGTTTTTT. The chain joins TRBV6-5 to TRBJ2-2, with 7 bases aligning to TRBD1. In germline, CDR1 is MNHEY, CDR2 SVGAGI. V lost 6 bases to trimming and J lost 5 bases; unmatched junction nucleotides: 9. The CDR3 has 15 residues.

This chain uses TRBV2 with TRBJ2-5; 8 bases match TRBD2. The CDR3 has 17 amino acids. V trimming: 2 bases; J trimming: 1 base; junction bases outside the gene matches: 9. CDR1 and CDR2 from the germline V gene are SNHLY and FYNNEI. This CDR3 reads CASSESSGSAVQETQYF. The CDR3 DNA reads as TGTGCCAGCAGTGAATCGAGCGGGAGTGCGGTCCAAGAGACCCAGTACTTC.

V and J are TRBV7-9 and TRBJ1-2; no definite D call. The CDR3 is 12 residues long. The V end lost 2 bases, the J end lost 4 bases, and 5 bases lay between the germline ends. Germline lookup yields CDR1 SEHNR and CDR2 FQNEAQ (reference sequence). The CDR3 sequence: CASSLPSYGYTF. The CDR3 coding sequence is TGTGCCAGCAGCTTACCCTCCTATGGCTACACCTTC.

The CDR3 sequence is CASSLGAGGSTNEKLFF. CDR3 coding DNA: TGCGCCAGCAGCTTGGGCGCAGGGGGCTCAACTAATGAAAAACTGTTTTTT. The rearrangement links TRBV5-1 to TRBJ1-4, with 8 bases lining up with TRBD1. From germline, CDR1 is SGHRS and CDR2 YFSETQ. There are 17 residues in the CDR3. The junction had 4 bases not matched to a gene; V was cut back by 0 bases and J by 0 bases.

This chain connects TRBV30 to TRBJ2-7; TRBD2 matches at 11 bases. This CDR3 spans 14 amino acids. Germline CDR1 reads GTSNPN; CDR2 reads SVGIG (reference sequence). With V trimmed by 2 bases and J by 3 bases, 3 bases remained unmatched. The CDR3 region has the DNA TGTGCCTGGAGTTACGGGACTAGCGGCTACGAGCAGTACTTC. Protein sequence: CAWSYGTSGYEQYF.

The chain is built from TRBV9 and TRBJ2-1, with D possibly being TRBD1 (5 bases). Germline CDR1 SGDLS, CDR2 YYNGEE. The CDR3 consists of 19 residues. V was pared by 0 bases and J by 0 bases, with 19 bases between. The CDR3 nucleotides are TGTGCCAGCAGCGTAGTAGGTCGACAGACTGACAGCTCCTACAATGAGCAGTTCTTC. Its protein product is CASSVVGRQTDSSYNEQFF.

The J gene is TRBJ2-5, the V gene TRBV3-1 (or the pseudogene TRBV3-2); TRBD1 agrees at 7 bases. Germline CDR1 reads LGHDT; CDR2 reads YNNKEL (reference sequence). V gave up 2 bases and J gave up 5 bases; unmatched junction bases: 8. The CDR3 loop spans 15 amino acids. CDR3 in amino acids: CASSQNRQGRETQYF. CDR3 nucleotides: TGTGCCAGCAGCCAAAACCGACAGGGCCGGGAGACCCAGTACTTC.

This clone has just one count. The chain joins TRBV7-9 to TRBJ2-7; 7 bases are shared with TRBD1. Per germline, CDR1 SEHNR and CDR2 FQNEAQ (reference sequence). V was pared by 5 bases and J by 0 bases, with 4 bases of the junction left unmatched. The CDR3 runs 14 residues. This chain's CDR3 is CASSRTGSSYEQYF. The CDR3 DNA reads as TGTGCCAGCAGCCGGACAGGAAGCTCCTACGAGCAGTACTTC. Using reference TRBV7-9 and TRBJ2-7 for the parts outside the CDR3, the full variable domain is DTGVSQNPRHKITKRGQNVTFRCDPISEHNRLYWYRQTLGQGPEFLTYFQNEAQLEKSRLLSDRFSAERPKGSFSTLEIQRTEQGDSAMYLCASSRTGSSYEQYFGPGTRLTVT.

In its sample, this clone was seen once. The V and J genes are TRBV28 and TRBJ2-5; no definite D call. The CDR3 has 11 residues. V shed 6 bases and J shed 2 bases, with 4 bases lying between them. Germline assignment: CDR1 MDHEN and CDR2 SYDVKM. Here the CDR3 DNA reads TGTGCCAGCAGATCGCAAGAGACCCAGTACTTC. This gives the protein CASRSQETQYF.

The chain couples TRBV5-1 to TRBJ2-3; the D is unclear. V shed 4 bases and J shed 0 bases, with 12 bases lying between them. Germline CDR1 and CDR2: SGHRS and YFSETQ. CDR3 length: 15 amino acids. CDR3 sequence (DNA): TGCGCCAGCAGCCCCGATGGCAAGAGCACAGATACGCAGTATTTT. Translated: CASSPDGKSTDTQYF.

The rearrangement joins TRBV5-4 to TRBJ2-5; possibly TRBD1 for D (6 bases). V was pared by 2 bases and J by 5 bases, with 19 bases between. CDR3 length equals 16 residues. From germline, CDR1 is SGHNT and CDR2 YYREEE (reference sequence). CDR3 nucleotide sequence: TGTGCCAGCAGCTTTTCGCAGGGGTGGTTTTTTGAGACCCAGTACTTC. Protein sequence: CASSFSQGWFFETQYF.

The V and J genes are TRBV2 and TRBJ1-1; 8 bases fit TRBD1. This CDR3 region has 15 residues. With 2 bases clipped from V and 1 base from J, the junction kept 3 bases outside the gene matches. Germline CDR1 is SNHLY and CDR2 is FYNNEI. In nucleotides, the CDR3 is TGTGCCAGCAGTGAAACGGGACAGGAGAACACTGAAGCTTTCTTT. Translated: CASSETGQENTEAFF. The full variable domain, in which reference TRBV2 and TRBJ1-1 provide the parts outside the CDR3, is EPEVTQTPSHQVTQMGQEVILRCVPISNHLYFYWYRQILGQKVEFLVSFYNNEISEKSEIFDDQFSVERPDGSNFTLKIRSTKLEDSAMYFCASSETGQENTEAFFGQGTRLTVV.

V gene TRBV7-9 combines with J gene TRBJ2-7; 10 nucleotides line up with TRBD1. The V and J ends lost 5 bases and 4 bases, in that order; junction bases with no gene match: 8. CDR1 is SEHNR and CDR2 is FQNEAQ in the germline V gene (reference sequence). The CDR3 is made up of 15 amino acids. The CDR3 DNA follows: TGTGCCAGCAGCACCCCGGGACAGGGGCTATACGAGCAGTACTTC. Amino acid sequence: CASSTPGQGLYEQYF.

This clone appeared once. This chain joins TRBV4-1 and TRBJ2-5; D might be TRBD1 (6 bases). V lost 4 bases and J lost 5, with 14 bases in between. The CDR3 consists of 14 residues. Germline CDR1 reads MGHRA; CDR2 reads YSYEKL. The CDR3 reads CASSPSTGRETQYF. As DNA, the CDR3 is TGCGCCAGCAGCCCATCGACAGGACGGGAGACCCAGTACTTC.

V usage is TRBV21-1 and J usage is TRBJ2-5; the DNA was not compared with TRBD1, the D call given in the table. TRBV21-1 is assigned pseudogene status. CDR3 size: 14 residues. The DNA of the CDR3 is TGTGCCAGCAGCAAAGTTGACAGCCTGGAGACCCAGTACTTC. Amino acid sequence: CASSKVDSLETQYF.

The genes are TRBV29-1 and TRBJ1-2; no clear D. Germline V gene sequence: CDR1 SQVTM, CDR2 ANQGSEA. This CDR3 is 11 amino acids long. V lost 6 bases, J lost 8 bases, and 13 bases lay in between. This chain's CDR3 is CSVGLGMGYTF. In DNA form, the CDR3 reads TGCAGCGTCGGACTGGGAATGGGCTACACCTTC.

This rearrangement joins TRBV7-2 to TRBJ2-5, with 10 bases lining up with TRBD2. The CDR3 loop spans 16 amino acids. V lost 1 base, J lost 5 bases, and 7 bases stayed unmatched. The germline CDR1 and CDR2 sequences are SGHTA and FQGNSA. CDR3 bases: TGTGCCAGCAGCTTAGAGGCTAGCGGGAGTTGGGAGACCCAGTACTTC. It is translated as CASSLEASGSWETQYF.

The chain couples TRBV6-5 to TRBJ1-2, with a weak D call TRBD1 (6 bases). The CDR3 covers 13 residues. V lost 7 bases and J 6 bases, leaving 15 bases between the germline ends. The germline V gene has CDR1 MNHEY and CDR2 SVGAGI. In DNA form, the CDR3 reads TGTGCCAGCACGCGGACAGCTTCGAATGGCTACACCTTC. The encoded protein is CASTRTASNGYTF.

This chain connects TRBV3-1 (or the pseudogene TRBV3-2) to TRBJ2-2; TRBD2 aligns across 14 bases. This CDR3 has 17 amino acids. The V segment lost 8 bases and the J segment 0 bases; nucleotides outside the gene matches: 5. Germline loops: CDR1 LGHDT, CDR2 YNNKEL (reference sequence). CDR3 in DNA: TGTGCCAGCCTGGGACTAGCGGGAGCGTCGAACACCGGGGAGCTGTTTTTT. Translation: CASLGLAGASNTGELFF.

The V gene is TRBV10-3, the J gene TRBJ1-5; D may be TRBD1 (5 bases). Germline CDR1 ENHRY, CDR2 SYGVKD. V lost 4 bases and J 0 bases, leaving 16 bases between the germline ends. The CDR3 length is 17 residues. The CDR3 coding sequence is TGTGCCATCAGTGGTCCCGGGGGGGAATATAGCAATCAGCCCCAGCATTTT. Its translation: CAISGPGGEYSNQPQHF.

The chain joins TRBV13 to TRBJ1-2, with a possible D match to TRBD1 (6 bases). Germline-derived CDR1 and CDR2 are PRHDT and FYEKMQ (reference sequence). V was pared by 0 bases and J by 2 bases, with 7 bases between. The CDR3 has 14 amino acids. The CDR3 DNA follows: TGTGCCAGCAGCTTAGGTGGACAGAACTATGGCTACACCTTC. This codes for CASSLGGQNYGYTF.

In this sample, this clone turned up many times. Written as DNA, the CDR3 is TGTGCCAGCAGCTTGAATGGGGAGGGGTTCGGGGCCAACGTCCTGACTTTC. It is translated as CASSLNGEGFGANVLTF. The chain uses TRBV5-6 and TRBJ2-6; TRBD2 agrees at 7 bases. Per the germline V gene, CDR1 is SGHDT and CDR2 is YYEEEE. The V segment lost 1 base and the J segment 4 bases; nucleotides outside the gene matches: 8. CDR3 length: 17 amino acids.

The CDR3 reads CSAGTPEKLFF. CDR3 bases: TGCAGCGCTGGGACACCTGAAAAACTGTTTTTT. The chain combines TRBV29-1 with TRBJ1-4; maybe TRBD1 (6 bases). This CDR3 comprises 11 residues. Per germline, CDR1 SQVTM and CDR2 ANQGSEA. Deletions cut 7 bases from V and 7 bases from J, with 10 bases between.

This rearrangement joins TRBV24-1 to TRBJ2-1; 11 bases line up with TRBD2. CDR1 is KGHDR and CDR2 is SFDVKD in the germline V gene. V was pared by 8 bases and J by 4 bases, with 6 bases of the junction left unmatched. The CDR3 extends over 15 amino acids. CDR3 protein: CATMAGTSGYNEQFF. The CDR3 nucleotides are TGTGCCACCATGGCCGGGACTAGCGGTTACAATGAGCAGTTCTTC.

The V call is TRBV5-1, the J call TRBJ2-3; 13 positions agree with TRBD2. Germline lookup yields CDR1 SGHRS and CDR2 YFSETQ. J lost 1 base, V lost 4 bases, and 6 bases had no gene match. This CDR3 is 17 amino acids long. The CDR3 DNA sequence: TGCGCCAGCAGCCCGGGACTAGCGGGAATGGGCACAGATACGCAGTATTTT. Translating it yields CASSPGLAGMGTDTQYF.

The chain is built from TRBV19 and TRBJ2-5, with unresolved D. V lost 0 bases and J lost 2, with 7 bases in between. The CDR3 consists of 14 residues. CDR1 LNHDA and CDR2 SQIVND come from the germline V gene (reference sequence). The CDR3 protein is CASSIDLAQETQYF. The DNA of the CDR3 is TGTGCCAGTAGTATAGATCTGGCTCAAGAGACCCAGTACTTC.